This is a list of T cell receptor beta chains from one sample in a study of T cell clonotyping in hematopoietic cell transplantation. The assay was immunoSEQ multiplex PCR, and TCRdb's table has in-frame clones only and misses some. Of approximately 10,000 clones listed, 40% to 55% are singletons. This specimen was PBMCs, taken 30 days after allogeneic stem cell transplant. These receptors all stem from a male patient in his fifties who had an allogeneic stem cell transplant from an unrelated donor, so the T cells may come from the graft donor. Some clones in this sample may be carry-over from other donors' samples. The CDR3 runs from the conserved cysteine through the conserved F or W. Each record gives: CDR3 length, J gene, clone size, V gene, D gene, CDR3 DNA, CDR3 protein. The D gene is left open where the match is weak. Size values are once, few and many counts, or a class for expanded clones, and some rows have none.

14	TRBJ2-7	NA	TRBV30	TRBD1	TGTGCCTGGAGAGCTCGGACAGGGGGTTACGAGCAGTACTTC	CAWRARTGGYEQYF
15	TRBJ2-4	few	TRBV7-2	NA	TGTGCCAGCAGTTCTACATACGGGACACAAAACATTCAGTACTTC	CASSSTYGTQNIQYF
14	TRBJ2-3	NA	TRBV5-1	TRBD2	TGCGCCAGCAGCTCCACCGGGAGGACAGATACGCAGTATTTT	CASSSTGRTDTQYF
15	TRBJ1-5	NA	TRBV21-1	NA	TGTGCCAGCAGCGGCGGCGGAGGGGAAGATCAGCCCCAGCATTTT	CASSGGGGEDQPQHF
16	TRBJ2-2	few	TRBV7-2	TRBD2	TGTGCCAGCAGCTTTTTAGCGGGAGGTGGCACCGGGGAGCTGTTTTTT	CASSFLAGGGTGELFF
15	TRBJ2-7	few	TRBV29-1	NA	TGCAGCGTTGAACGGGCCGGGGACGAGTCCTACGAGCAGTACTTC	CSVERAGDESYEQYF
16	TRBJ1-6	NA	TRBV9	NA	TGTGCCAGCAGCGCCAGGGGAGGGGGGGAGAAGTCACCCCTCCACTTT	CASSARGGGEKSPLHF
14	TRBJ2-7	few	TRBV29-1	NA	TGCAGCGTTGAAGCTATCCCGGGCTCCTACGAGCAGTACTTC	CSVEAIPGSYEQYF
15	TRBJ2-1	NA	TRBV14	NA	TGTGCCAGCAGCCAAGATCTCCAAATATACAATGAGCAGTTCTTC	CASSQDLQIYNEQFF
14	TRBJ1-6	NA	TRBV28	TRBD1	TGTGCCAGCAGTATGGGGACAGGAGATTCACCCCTCCACTTT	CASSMGTGDSPLHF
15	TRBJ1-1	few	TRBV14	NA	TGTGCCAGCAGCCAACGGGGACTCCTCCTCACTGAAGCTTTCTTT	CASSQRGLLLTEAFF
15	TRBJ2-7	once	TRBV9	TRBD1	TGTGCCAGCAGCTCCGGACAGGTCTTCTCCTACGAGCAGTACTTC	CASSSGQVFSYEQYF
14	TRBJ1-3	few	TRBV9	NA	TGTGCCAGCAGCGTCACAAGGGCTGGAAACACCATATATTTT	CASSVTRAGNTIYF
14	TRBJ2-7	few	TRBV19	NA	TGTGCCAGTAGTACAACCGGGGAGACGGGCGAGCAGTACTTC	CASSTTGETGEQYF
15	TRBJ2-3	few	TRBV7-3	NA	TGTGCCAGCAGCTTAACGTCAGGGGGCACAGATACGCAGTATTTT	CASSLTSGGTDTQYF
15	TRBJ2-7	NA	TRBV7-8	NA	TGTGCCAGCAGCTTAAGATCTAGCTCCCTCTACGAGCAGTACTTC	CASSLRSSSLYEQYF
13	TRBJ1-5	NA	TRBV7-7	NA	TGTGCTAGCAACCGACAGGCTCATCAGCCCCAGCATTTT	CASNRQAHQPQHF
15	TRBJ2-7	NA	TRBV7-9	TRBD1	TGTGCCAGCAGCCGAACCGGGACAGAATTCTACGAGCAGTACTTC	CASSRTGTEFYEQYF
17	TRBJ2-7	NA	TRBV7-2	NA	TGTGCCAGCAGCGAGCGAGTGGGTCAGAGGAACTCCTACGAGCAGTACTTC	CASSERVGQRNSYEQYF
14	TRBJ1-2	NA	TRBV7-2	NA	TGTGCCAGCAGTTATCTTGGGCCAGCGGGGGGCTACACCTTC	CASSYLGPAGGYTF
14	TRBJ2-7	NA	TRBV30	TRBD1	TGTGCCTGGAGTGTACAGGGGGCTGCCCCGGGGCAGTACTTC	CAWSVQGAAPGQYF
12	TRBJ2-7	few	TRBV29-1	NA	TGCAGCGTTGAGGACCTCCCGGGAGAGCAGTACTTT	CSVEDLPGEQYF
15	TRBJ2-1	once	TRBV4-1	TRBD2	TGCGCCAGCAGCCAACGGGACTACCCATCCAATGAGCAGTTCTTC	CASSQRDYPSNEQFF
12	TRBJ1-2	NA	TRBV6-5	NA	TGTGCCAGCGGGCGGGAAGGATATGGCTACACCTTC	CASGREGYGYTF
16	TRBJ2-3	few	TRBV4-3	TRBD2	TGCGCCAGCAGCCAATCCGCGGGGGAGGTTGGAGATACGCAGTATTTT	CASSQSAGEVGDTQYF
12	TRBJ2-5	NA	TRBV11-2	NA	TGTGCCAGCGCAGGGGTCGGCGAGACCCAGTACTTC	CASAGVGETQYF
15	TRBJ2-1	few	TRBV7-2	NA	TGTGCCAGCAGCCAGCCCCCGGGACTCCCTCCGGAGCAGTTCTTC	CASSQPPGLPPEQFF
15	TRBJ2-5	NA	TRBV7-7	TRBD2	TGTGCTAGCAGTCTGGGGGAGGGCCGAGGAGAGACCCAGTACTTC	CASSLGEGRGETQYF
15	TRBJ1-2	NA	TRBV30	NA	TGTGCCTGGAGTCCACGGCTGGGGAGGGTCTATGGCTACACCTTC	CAWSPRLGRVYGYTF
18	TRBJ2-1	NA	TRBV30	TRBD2	TGTGCCTGGAGTGTACAAGCGCGGGAGTCGATTTGGGACAATGAGCAGTTCTTC	CAWSVQARESIWDNEQFF
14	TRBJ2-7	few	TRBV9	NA	TGTGCCAGCAGTCCCCTAGGGGGGCCCTACGAGCAGTACTTC	CASSPLGGPYEQYF
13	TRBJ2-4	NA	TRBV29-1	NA	TGCAGCGTTGAAGAGCCAGGGGCCAAACTTCAGTACTTC	CSVEEPGAKLQYF
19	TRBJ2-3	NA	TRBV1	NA	TGCACCAGCAGCCAAGGAAGTCCCGGGAGGGGAGGGTTCACAGATACGCAGTATTTT	CTSSQGSPGRGGFTDTQYF
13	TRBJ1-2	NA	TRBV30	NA	TGTGCCTGTCTTCGGGGCGACCTGGCTGGCTACACCTTC	CACLRGDLAGYTF
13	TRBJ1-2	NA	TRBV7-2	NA	TGTGCCAGCAGCCTTGACGGATTTTATGGCTACACCTTC	CASSLDGFYGYTF
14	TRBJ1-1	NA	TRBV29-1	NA	TGCAGCGTTGCCCAGGGAGGGTCGAACACTGAAGCTTTCTTT	CSVAQGGSNTEAFF
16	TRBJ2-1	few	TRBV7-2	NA	TGTGCCAGCAGCCTGGGCGGGGGCCTCCCCTACAATGAGCAGTTCTTC	CASSLGGGLPYNEQFF
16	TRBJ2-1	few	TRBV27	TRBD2	TGTGCCAGCAGTTTAGGGACTAGCGGGAACTACAATGAGCAGTTCTTC	CASSLGTSGNYNEQFF
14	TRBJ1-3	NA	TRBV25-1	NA	TGTGCCAGCAGTGAACCAGGGGCAGGAAACACCATATATTTT	CASSEPGAGNTIYF
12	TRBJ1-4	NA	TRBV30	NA	TGTGCCTGCCCCGGCAACCCTGAAAAACTGTTTTTT	CACPGNPEKLFF
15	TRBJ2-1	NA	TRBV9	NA	TGTGCCAGCAGCCCCCAGGGAAACTCCTACAATGAGCAGTTCTTC	CASSPQGNSYNEQFF
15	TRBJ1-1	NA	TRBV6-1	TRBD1	TGTGCCAGCCGGGACAGGGACCGGGTGAACACTGAAGCTTTCTTT	CASRDRDRVNTEAFF
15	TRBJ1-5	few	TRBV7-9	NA	TGTGCCAGCAGCCCCGAGGGGGATAGCAATCAGCCCCAGCATTTT	CASSPEGDSNQPQHF
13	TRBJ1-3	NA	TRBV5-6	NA	TGTGCCAGCAGCTTGGACAGGGGAAACACCATATATTTT	CASSLDRGNTIYF
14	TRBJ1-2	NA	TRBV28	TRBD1	TGTGCCAGCAGTTTGGGACAGGAGGGAAGTGGCTACACCTTC	CASSLGQEGSGYTF
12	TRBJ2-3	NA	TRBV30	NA	TGTGCCTGGAGCCTTAGCACAGATACGCAGTATTTT	CAWSLSTDTQYF
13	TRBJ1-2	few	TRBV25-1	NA	TGTGCCAGCAGCCAAATCGATGACTATGGCTACACCTTC	CASSQIDDYGYTF